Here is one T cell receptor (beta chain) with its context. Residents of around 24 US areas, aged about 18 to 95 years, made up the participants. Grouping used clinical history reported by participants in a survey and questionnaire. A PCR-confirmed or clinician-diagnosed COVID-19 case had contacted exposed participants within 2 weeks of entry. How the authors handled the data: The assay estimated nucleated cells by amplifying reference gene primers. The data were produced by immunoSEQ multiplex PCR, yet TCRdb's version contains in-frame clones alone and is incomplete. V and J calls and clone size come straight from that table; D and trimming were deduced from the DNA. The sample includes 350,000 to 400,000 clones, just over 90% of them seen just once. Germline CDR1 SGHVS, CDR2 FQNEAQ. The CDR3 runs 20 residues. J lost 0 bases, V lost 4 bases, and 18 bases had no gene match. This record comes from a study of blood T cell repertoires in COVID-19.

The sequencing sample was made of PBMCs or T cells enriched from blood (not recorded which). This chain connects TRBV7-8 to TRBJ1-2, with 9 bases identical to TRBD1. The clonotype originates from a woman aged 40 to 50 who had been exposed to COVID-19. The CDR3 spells CASSSYQPIGTGRANYGYTF. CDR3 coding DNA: TGTGCCAGCAGCTCTTACCAACCTATCGGGACAGGGCGCGCTAACTATGGCTACACCTTC.